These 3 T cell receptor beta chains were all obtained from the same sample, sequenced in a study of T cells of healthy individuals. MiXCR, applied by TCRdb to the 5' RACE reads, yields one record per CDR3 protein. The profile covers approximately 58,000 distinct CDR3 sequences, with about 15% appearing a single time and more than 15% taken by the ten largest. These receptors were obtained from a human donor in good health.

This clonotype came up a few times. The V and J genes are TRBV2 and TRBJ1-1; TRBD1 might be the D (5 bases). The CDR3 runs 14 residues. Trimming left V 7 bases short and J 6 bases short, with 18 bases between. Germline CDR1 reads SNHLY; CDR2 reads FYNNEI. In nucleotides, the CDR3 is TGTGCCAGCAACGCCCCTGGGGGTGGGGCTGAAGCTTTCTTT. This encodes CASNAPGGGAEAFF.

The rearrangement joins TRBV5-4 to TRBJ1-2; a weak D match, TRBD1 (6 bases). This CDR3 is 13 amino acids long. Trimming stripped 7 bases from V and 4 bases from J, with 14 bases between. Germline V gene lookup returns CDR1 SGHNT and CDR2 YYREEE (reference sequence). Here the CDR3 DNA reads TGTGCCAGCGCCCTGGACAGTTCCTATGGCTACACCTTC. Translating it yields CASALDSSYGYTF.

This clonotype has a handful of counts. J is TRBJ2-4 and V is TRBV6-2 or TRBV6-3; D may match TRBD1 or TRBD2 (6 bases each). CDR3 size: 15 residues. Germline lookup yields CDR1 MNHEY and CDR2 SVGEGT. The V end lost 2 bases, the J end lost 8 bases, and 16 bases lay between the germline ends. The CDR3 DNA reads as TGTGCCAGCAGTTACCTTACAGGGAGGAGAGACATTCAGTACTTC. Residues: CASSYLTGRRDIQYF.